The T cell receptor beta chain described here comes from a study of blood T cell repertoires in COVID-19. Study information: Sites in the United States, Italy and Spain provided acute and convalescent COVID-19 samples. PBMCs, B-cell-depleted T cells, or T cells were the source of the cDNA or gDNA that made up the material.

Per the authors' pipeline: Estimates of nucleated cell counts were drawn from the amplification of reference gene primers. The assay was immunoSEQ multiplex PCR, and TCRdb's table has in-frame clones only and misses some. V and J calls and clone size are given by that table; D and trimming were obtained from the DNA. The sample lists under 250,000 clones, around nine tenths occurring once. Between the trimmed V and J ends, which lost 3 bases and 3 bases, there was a span of 15 bases. The CDR3 is 15 residues long. The germline gives CDR1 WNHNN, CDR2 SYGVQD (reference sequence). The Seattle patients, enrolled during active infection, were followed longitudinally.

Sequencing was performed on peripheral blood. The chain combines TRBV10-1 with TRBJ2-7, with a weak D call TRBD2 (7 bases). The sequence came from a man in his forties or fifties with COVID-19, enrolled during active disease. The CDR3 bases are TGCGCCAGCAGTGAAGGGGGGGCGAAGCGCTACGAGCAGTACTTC. Protein product: CASSEGGAKRYEQYF.